These T cell receptor beta chains were read from a single sample in a study of shared clonotypes between healthy human individuals. This table comes from immunoSEQ multiplex PCR, and its TCRdb copy is limited to in-frame clones, with some not included. The table has approximately 1.9 million clones, 93% seen once. Material for sequencing was naive CD8+ T cells from PBMCs. All receptors come from a man aged 18 to 29 in good health. Some clones in this sample may be carry-over from other donors' samples. Both conserved end residues are trimmed from each CDR3.

>TRBV28|TRBJ2-7
ASTWGRYYEQY
>TRBV5-3|TRBJ1-5
ARSLGLVNQPQH
>TRBV6-1|TRBJ1-1
ASSETGFNTEAF
>TRBV30|TRBJ1-2
AWSGKAWGYT
>TRBV30|TRBJ2-2
AWSVWDIGPGELF
>TRBV29-1|TRBJ2-7
SVEDRWQGRDEQY
>TRBV7-9|TRBJ2-3
ASSPTTGITDTQY
>TRBV7-6|TRBJ2-7
ASSLLSGLADSYEQY
>TRBV5-4|TRBJ1-1
ASSTGQNTEAF
>TRBV27|TRBJ2-7
ASSLSVGTVPYEQY
>TRBV7-6|TRBJ2-1
ASSLLSGNSYNEQF
>TRBV5-6|TRBJ2-5
ASSLGLKETQY
>TRBV11-2|TRBJ2-5
ASSLGPSSGETQY
>TRBV7-3|TRBJ2-5
ASSSTGGLETQY
>TRBV10-3|TRBJ2-1
AISDDRGPSDEQF
>TRBV6-1|TRBJ2-1
ASRVPPYNEQF
>TRBV29-1|TRBJ2-2
SALLGQLNKSDLNTGELF
>TRBV27|TRBJ1-2
ASSLSVTDPHGYT
>TRBV4-3|TRBJ2-1
ASSQSTFGRGNEQF
>TRBV2|TRBJ1-1
ASMEGRIVAEAF
>TRBV5-1|TRBJ2-3
ASSFHGRGTDTQY
>TRBV25-1|TRBJ2-7
ASSDQGAYEQY
>TRBV21-1|TRBJ2-7
ASSKVGGVLYEQY
>TRBV27|TRBJ2-7
AIKNRGSSYEQY
>TRBV28|TRBJ2-1
ASNQGTSVDEQF
>TRBV7-6|TRBJ2-7
ASSLAPPGSAYEQY